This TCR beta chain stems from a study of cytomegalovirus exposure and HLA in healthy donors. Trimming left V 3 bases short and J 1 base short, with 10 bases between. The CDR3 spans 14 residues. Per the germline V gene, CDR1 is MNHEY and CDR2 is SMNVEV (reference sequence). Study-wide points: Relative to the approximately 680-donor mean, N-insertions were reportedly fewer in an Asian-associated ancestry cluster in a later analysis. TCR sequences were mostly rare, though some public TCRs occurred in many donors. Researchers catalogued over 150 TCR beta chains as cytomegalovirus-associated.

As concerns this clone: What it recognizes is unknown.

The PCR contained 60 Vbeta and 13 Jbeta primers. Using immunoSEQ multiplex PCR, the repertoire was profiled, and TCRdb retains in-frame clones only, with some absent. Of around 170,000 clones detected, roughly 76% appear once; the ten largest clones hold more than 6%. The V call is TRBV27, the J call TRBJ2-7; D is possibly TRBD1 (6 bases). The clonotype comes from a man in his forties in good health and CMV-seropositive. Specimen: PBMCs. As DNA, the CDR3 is TGTGCCAGCAGTTTCTCCCAGGGGTCCTACGAGCAGTACTTC. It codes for CASSFSQGSYEQYF.